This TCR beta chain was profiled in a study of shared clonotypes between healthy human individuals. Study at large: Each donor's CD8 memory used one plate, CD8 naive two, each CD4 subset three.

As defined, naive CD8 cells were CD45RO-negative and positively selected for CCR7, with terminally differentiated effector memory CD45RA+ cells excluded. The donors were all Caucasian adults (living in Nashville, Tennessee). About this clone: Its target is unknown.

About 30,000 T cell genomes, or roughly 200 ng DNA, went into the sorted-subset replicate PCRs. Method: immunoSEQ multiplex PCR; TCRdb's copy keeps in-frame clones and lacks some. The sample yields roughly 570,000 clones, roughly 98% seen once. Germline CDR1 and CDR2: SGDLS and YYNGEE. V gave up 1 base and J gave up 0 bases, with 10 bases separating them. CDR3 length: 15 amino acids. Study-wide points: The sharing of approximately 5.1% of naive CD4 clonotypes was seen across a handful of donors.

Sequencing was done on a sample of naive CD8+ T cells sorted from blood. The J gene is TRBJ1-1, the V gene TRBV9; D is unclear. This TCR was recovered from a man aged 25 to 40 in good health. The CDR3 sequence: CASSVTQLMNTEAFF. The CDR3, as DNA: TGTGCCAGCAGCGTAACACAGCTGATGAACACTGAAGCTTTCTTT.